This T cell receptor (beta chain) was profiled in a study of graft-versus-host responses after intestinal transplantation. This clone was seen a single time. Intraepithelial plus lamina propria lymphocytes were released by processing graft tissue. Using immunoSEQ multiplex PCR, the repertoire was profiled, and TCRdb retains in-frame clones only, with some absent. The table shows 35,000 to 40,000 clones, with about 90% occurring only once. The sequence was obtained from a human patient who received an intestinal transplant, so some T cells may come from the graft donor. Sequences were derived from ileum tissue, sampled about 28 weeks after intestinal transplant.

This CDR3 is CSVGGLVDNEQFF. In DNA, the CDR3 is TGCAGCGTTGGGGGACTGGTTGACAATGAGCAGTTCTTC. The chain links TRBV29-1 to TRBJ2-1; D perhaps matches TRBD2 (6 bases). Germline V gene data show CDR1 as SQVTM and CDR2 as ANQGSEA. This CDR3 is 13 amino acids long. Trimming cost V 4 bases and J 5 bases, with 12 bases left between them.